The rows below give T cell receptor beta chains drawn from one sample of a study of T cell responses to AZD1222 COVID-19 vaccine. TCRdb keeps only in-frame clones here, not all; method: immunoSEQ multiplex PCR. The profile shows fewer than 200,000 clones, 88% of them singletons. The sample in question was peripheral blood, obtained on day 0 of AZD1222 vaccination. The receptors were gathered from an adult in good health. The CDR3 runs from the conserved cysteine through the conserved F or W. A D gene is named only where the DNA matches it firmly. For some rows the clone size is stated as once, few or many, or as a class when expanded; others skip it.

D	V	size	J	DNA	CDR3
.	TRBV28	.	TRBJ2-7	TGTGCCAGCAGTTTTGGGGGGCTGGGTGACGAGCAGTACTTC	CASSFGGLGDEQYF
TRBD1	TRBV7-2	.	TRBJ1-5	TGTGCCAGCAGCTGGGACAGGGATCAGCCCCAGCATTTT	CASSWDRDQPQHF
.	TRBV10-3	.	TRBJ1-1	TGTGCCATCGACAGGGAAGCTTTCTTT	CAIDREAFF
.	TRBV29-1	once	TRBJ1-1	TGCAGCGCCCCAGGGCAAGGGAACACTGAAGCTTTCTTT	CSAPGQGNTEAFF
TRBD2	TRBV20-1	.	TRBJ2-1	TGCAGTGCTAGTGCCAGCGGGAGGCTATACAATGAGCAGTTCTTC	CSASASGRLYNEQFF
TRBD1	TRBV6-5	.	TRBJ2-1	TGTGCCAGCATCGGGGACAGACACAATGAGCAGTTCTTC	CASIGDRHNEQFF
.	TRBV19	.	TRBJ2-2	TGTGCCAGTAAGGGACGAGAACTCACCGGGGAGCTGTTTTTT	CASKGRELTGELFF
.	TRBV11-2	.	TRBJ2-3	TGTGCCAGCAGCCGGGACGGTTTGGACACAGATACGCAGTATTTT	CASSRDGLDTDTQYF
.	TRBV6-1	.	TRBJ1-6	TGTGCCAGCAGTGAAATAGAGGGGCGCAATTCACCCCTCCACTTT	CASSEIEGRNSPLHF
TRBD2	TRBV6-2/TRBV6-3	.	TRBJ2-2	TGTGCCAGCAGTTTCACTAGCGTGGGCACCGGGGAGCTGTTTTTT	CASSFTSVGTGELFF
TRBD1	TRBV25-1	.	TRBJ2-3	TGTGCCAGCAAAGGACAGGGGCAGTATTTT	CASKGQGQYF